The 5 T cell receptor beta chains reported below all come from one sample, sequenced in a study of OX40 agonist ivuxolimab in advanced cancers. Sequenced by immunoSEQ multiplex PCR; TCRdb stores in-frame clones only, minus some. The sample holds roughly 56,000 clones, approximately 84% seen once. The sequences come from CD4+ or CD8+ T cells sorted from blood, collected in a trial of the OX40 agonist ivuxolimab. These receptors were obtained from an adult with an advanced solid tumor such as melanoma, head and neck, liver or kidney cancer.

The chain is built from TRBV27 and TRBJ1-5; 8 nucleotides match TRBD1. From germline, CDR1 is MNHEY and CDR2 SMNVEV (reference sequence). The CDR3 extends over 16 amino acids. Trimming removed 3 bases from V and 5 bases from J; junction bases left unmatched: 9. CDR3 protein: CASSFFGTGNDQPQHF. CDR3 in DNA: TGTGCCAGCAGTTTTTTTGGGACAGGAAACGATCAGCCCCAGCATTTT.

The gene calls are TRBV6-1 and TRBJ1-5; D is ambiguous. CDR3 size: 13 residues. Trimming left V 3 bases short and J 3 bases short, with 6 bases between. Germline V gene data show CDR1 as MNHNS and CDR2 as SASEGT. The CDR3 DNA reads TGTGCCAGCAGTGATGGGTCCAATCAGCCCCAGCATTTT. Protein sequence: CASSDGSNQPQHF.

The rearrangement joins TRBV9 to TRBJ2-2; D remains unclear. The CDR3 runs 11 residues. The germline gives CDR1 SGDLS, CDR2 YYNGEE. With 2 bases removed from V and 7 bases from J, the gap between germline ends came to 3 bases. The CDR3 spells CASSVGGELFF. CDR3 coding DNA: TGTGCCAGCAGCGTGGGCGGGGAGCTGTTTTTT.

The chain has TRBV27 and TRBJ2-3; D remains unclear. V dropped 6 bases and J dropped 9 bases, with 13 bases sitting between them. The CDR3 is 12 residues long. Germline V CDR1 and CDR2: MNHEY, SMNVEV (reference sequence). The CDR3 protein is CASSLSRGTQYF. The CDR3 DNA follows: TGTGCCAGCAGCCTAAGTCGTGGAACGCAGTATTTT.

The table lists this clone with a few counts. The rearrangement links TRBV2 to TRBJ1-2, with 8 bases that match TRBD1. CDR3 size: 13 residues. CDR1 and CDR2 (germline): SNHLY, FYNNEI. V was clipped by 9 bases and J by 4 bases; unmatched bases: 7. The CDR3, as DNA: TGTGCCAGTCTAAGGCAGGGGGCCTATGGCTACACCTTC. Translation gives CASLRQGAYGYTF.